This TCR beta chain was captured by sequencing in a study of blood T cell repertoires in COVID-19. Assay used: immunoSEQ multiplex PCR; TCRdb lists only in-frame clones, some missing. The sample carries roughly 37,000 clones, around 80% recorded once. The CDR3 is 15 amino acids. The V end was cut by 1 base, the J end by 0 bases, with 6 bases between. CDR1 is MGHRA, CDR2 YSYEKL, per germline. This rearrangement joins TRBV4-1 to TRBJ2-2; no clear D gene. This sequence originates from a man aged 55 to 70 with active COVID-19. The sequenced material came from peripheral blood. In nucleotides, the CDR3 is TGCGCCAGCAGCCAAGCAGGTCCGAACACCGGGGAGCTGTTTTTT. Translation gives CASSQAGPNTGELFF.